This TCR beta chain stems from a study of OX40 agonist ivuxolimab in advanced cancers. The overall study: Dosing consisted of intravenous ivuxolimab at 0.01 to 10 mg/kg every 2 weeks.

Clones were sequenced by immunoSEQ multiplex PCR, and TCRdb holds only the in-frame ones, with some missing. In the table there are roughly 93,000 clones, around 80% of which are singletons. This clone was seen just once. The V end lost 2 bases, the J end lost 0 bases, and 20 bases lay between the germline ends. Per germline, CDR1 SGHTA and CDR2 FQGNSA. This CDR3 spans 19 amino acids. The source was CD4+ or CD8+ T cells sorted from blood, collected in a trial of the OX40 agonist ivuxolimab. The receptor comes from an adult with an advanced solid tumor such as melanoma, head and neck, liver or kidney cancer. This chain joins TRBV7-2 and TRBJ2-1, with no clear D. The CDR3 reads CASSLPQKATLSSYNEQFF. The DNA of the CDR3 is TGTGCCAGCAGCTTACCTCAGAAAGCGACTTTGAGCTCCTACAATGAGCAGTTCTTC.